Below, 28 T cell receptor beta chains from the same sample are listed, as sequenced in a study of T cells expressing NK-cell markers. TCRdb re-analyzed the 5' RACE reads; it lists each CDR3 protein once, without DNA. This sample's clone table lists 200,000 to 300,000 distinct CDR3 sequences. The sample taken for sequencing was blood T cells: a sorted CD56 or NKG2C T cell subset, CD4+ or CD8+ T cells, or bulk PBMC T cells (not recorded which). The receptors were gathered from a woman between 18 and 75 years old in good health.

The V gene is TRBV6-5, the J gene TRBJ2-5. The CDR3 length is 14 residues. CDR1 and CDR2 (germline): MNHEY, SVGAGI. CDR3: CASSYWRGQETQYF.

The genes are TRBV20-1 and TRBJ2-1. Germline loops: CDR1 DFQATT, CDR2 SNEGSKA (reference sequence). This CDR3 is built from 15 residues. The CDR3 spells CSASKLRGSYNEQFF.

The chain is built from TRBV4-1 and TRBJ2-3; the TCRdb D gene call, TRBD1, has no DNA to confirm it. This CDR3 spans 17 amino acids. Germline V gene sequence: CDR1 MGHRA, CDR2 YSYEKL. The CDR3 loop reads CASSQATGTQFSDTQYF.

The chain links TRBV9 to TRBJ2-7; TCRdb outputs TRBD1, but without DNA this stays unchecked. Germline lookup yields CDR1 SGDLS and CDR2 YYNGEE. This CDR3 contains 16 residues. The CDR3 spells CASSGQVGGSSYEQYF. Filled out from reference TRBV9 and TRBJ2-7, the complete variable domain reads DSGVTQTPKHLITATGQRVTLRCSPRSGDLSVYWYQQSLDQGLQFLIQYYNGEERAKGNILERFSAQQFPDLHSELNLSSLELGDSALYFCASSGQVGGSSYEQYFGPGTRLTVT.

CDR3 sequence: CASSFETDTDTQYF. This rearrangement joins TRBV11-2 to TRBJ2-3. The CDR3 has 14 residues. Germline assignment: CDR1 SGHAT and CDR2 FQNNGV.

This chain connects TRBV5-1 to TRBJ2-5. The CDR3 spans 15 residues. Germline values: CDR1 SGHRS, CDR2 YFSETQ. The chain's CDR3 is CASSFATRIGETQYF.

This chain uses TRBV18 with TRBJ2-1; TCRdb designates TRBD1, a call that cannot be tested without DNA. The CDR3 runs 15 residues. Germline V gene data show CDR1 as KGHSH and CDR2 as LQKENI. The CDR3 is CATTNRDRLYNEQFF.

The CDR3 is CASRPNSGAPNTDTQYF. The chain employs TRBV6-2 or TRBV6-3 and TRBJ2-3; TCRdb gives TRBD2 as the D gene, but with no DNA this cannot be confirmed. This CDR3 comprises 17 residues. Germline values: CDR1 MNHEY, CDR2 SVGEGT.

This chain links TRBV30 with TRBJ2-7; the D gene TCRdb calls, TRBD1, cannot be checked with no DNA. The CDR3 loop spans 12 amino acids. Germline lookup yields CDR1 GTSNPN and CDR2 SVGIG (reference sequence). The CDR3 here is CAWTGTPYEQYF.

J is TRBJ2-1 and V is TRBV7-9; TCRdb designates TRBD1, a call that cannot be tested without DNA. This CDR3 has 15 residues. In germline, CDR1 is SEHNR, CDR2 FQNEAQ (reference sequence). The CDR3: CASSPGDRGWNEQFF.

The chain recombines TRBV2 with TRBJ2-3; TCRdb names TRBD2, which stays unverified in the absence of DNA. CDR3 length equals 15 residues. The germline gives CDR1 SNHLY, CDR2 FYNNEI. The CDR3 is CASRRQGPSADTQYF.

The rearrangement joins TRBV3-1 to TRBJ2-1. This CDR3 has 11 amino acids. Germline CDR1 reads LGHDT; CDR2 reads YNNKEL (reference sequence). The chain's CDR3 is CASSGYNEQFF.

The rearrangement links TRBV29-1 to TRBJ2-3; without DNA, the TCRdb call of TRBD1 cannot be checked. This CDR3 is 13 amino acids long. CDR1 and CDR2 from the germline V gene are SQVTM and ANQGSEA. The CDR3 here is CSVRAGSTDTQYF.

The chain joins TRBV20-1 to TRBJ1-2. Germline lookup yields CDR1 DFQATT and CDR2 SNEGSKA (reference sequence). CDR3 length equals 12 residues. CDR3 sequence reads: CSAREVAGGYTF.

The chain recombines TRBV12-3 or TRBV12-4 with TRBJ1-5; absent DNA, TCRdb's TRBD1 call cannot be checked. This CDR3 region has 15 residues. The CDR3 here is CASRGSGTVNQPQHF.

This sequence joins TRBV7-2 and TRBJ2-3; TCRdb's assignment of TRBD1 cannot be checked, as there is no DNA. The CDR3 covers 16 residues. Germline-derived CDR1 and CDR2 are SGHTA and FQGNSA. This CDR3 is CASSWRTPPGQDTQYF.

This chain links TRBV5-5 with TRBJ2-3; there is no DNA to check the TCRdb D call of TRBD1. There are 14 residues in the CDR3. In germline, CDR1 is SGHKS, CDR2 YYEKEE (reference sequence). The CDR3 spells CASSLDGGMGTQYF.

The chain uses TRBV5-1 and TRBJ2-2; with no DNA, the TCRdb D assignment of TRBD2 cannot be verified. Germline-derived CDR1 and CDR2 are SGHRS and YFSETQ. The length of the CDR3 is 16 residues. CDR3 residues: CASSNLAGGNTGELFF.

This chain connects TRBV12-3 or TRBV12-4 to TRBJ1-2. The CDR3 runs 15 residues. CDR3 residues: CASSLRGTEGYGYTF.

The chain recombines TRBV12-3 or TRBV12-4 with TRBJ1-6; with no DNA, the TCRdb D assignment of TRBD1 cannot be verified. CDR3 length: 17 residues. CDR3 loop: CASSFHRDRGRRSPLHF.

The chain joins TRBV5-1 to TRBJ1-5; absent DNA, TCRdb's TRBD1 call cannot be checked. CDR3 size: 15 residues. The germline gives CDR1 SGHRS, CDR2 YFSETQ. The CDR3 protein is CASSPGQAVDQPQHF.

The gene calls are TRBV11-2 and TRBJ2-3; the TRBD1 assignment by TCRdb is unverifiable without DNA. Germline V gene data show CDR1 as SGHAT and CDR2 as FQNNGV. The CDR3 consists of 18 residues. Here the CDR3 reads CASSHYPLRQPGTDTQYF.

The chain is built from TRBV7-2 and TRBJ2-7; TCRdb's D call, TRBD2, is unchecked because there is no DNA. CDR1 and CDR2 from the germline V gene are SGHTA and FQGNSA. The CDR3 spans 14 residues. CDR3 in amino acids: CASSPWGPLRGQYF.

V is TRBV7-8 and J is TRBJ2-7; TCRdb's D gene call, TRBD2, goes unchecked for lack of DNA. The CDR3 has 16 residues. CDR1 is SGHVS, CDR2 FQNEAQ, per germline. This chain's CDR3 is CASSEGLAGASYEQYF.

The chain has TRBV9 and TRBJ1-6. This CDR3 comprises 12 residues. Per the germline V gene, CDR1 is SGDLS and CDR2 is YYNGEE. CDR3 loop: CASSVWGPPLHF.

V usage is TRBV12-3 or TRBV12-4 and J usage is TRBJ1-1. The CDR3 extends over 13 amino acids. The CDR3 region is CASSLYGEAEAFF.

The chain uses TRBV29-1 and TRBJ1-2; TCRdb's D call of TRBD1 is untestable without DNA. CDR3 length equals 14 residues. Germline V gives CDR1 SQVTM, CDR2 ANQGSEA. CDR3 region: CSARQGGFSDGYTF.

The chain recombines TRBV7-9 with TRBJ1-4. Germline assignment: CDR1 SEHNR and CDR2 FQNEAQ (reference sequence). The CDR3 totals 15 residues. CDR3 protein: CASSPRQATNEKLFF.